Following are 3 T cell receptor beta chains from one sample sequenced in a study of cytomegalovirus exposure and HLA in healthy donors. Both 60 Vbeta primers and 13 Jbeta primers went into the PCR. Clones were read by immunoSEQ multiplex PCR, and TCRdb kept only the in-frame ones, dropping some. The sample has 150,000 to 200,000 clones, roughly four fifths seen once. Sequenced material: PBMCs. The receptors come from a woman in her thirties or forties in good health and CMV-seronegative.

This sequence joins TRBV4-2 and TRBJ2-3; 7 bases line up with TRBD2. Germline assignment: CDR1 LGHNA and CDR2 YNFKEQ. After removal of 4 bases from V and 4 bases from J, the junction contained 5 bases not matched to a gene. This CDR3 comprises 14 residues. The CDR3 is CASSPGGGPDTQYF. The CDR3 DNA sequence: TGTGCCAGCAGCCCGGGGGGAGGTCCAGATACGCAGTATTTT.

This clone has a single count. CDR3 loop: CASSYGTAYEQYF. The CDR3 DNA follows: TGTGCCAGCAGCTACGGGACAGCCTACGAGCAGTACTTC. The V call is TRBV28, the J call TRBJ2-7, with 7 nucleotides matching TRBD1. CDR3 size: 13 residues. Losses at the gene ends were 6 bases for V and 2 bases for J; bases not matched to a gene: 4. In germline, CDR1 is MDHEN, CDR2 SYDVKM.

The CDR3 DNA is TGTGCCAGCAGTGAAAAGGGACTAGCGGGTTCCTACAATGAGCAGTTCTTC. This sequence encodes CASSEKGLAGSYNEQFF. This rearrangement joins TRBV25-1 to TRBJ2-1; 12 bases agree with TRBD2. CDR1 is MGHDK, CDR2 SYGVNS, per germline. The length of the CDR3 is 17 residues. V lost 2 bases to trimming and J lost 1 base; unmatched junction nucleotides: 3. Full variable domain (remainder filled in from reference TRBV25-1 and TRBJ2-1): EADIYQTPRYLVIGTGKKITLECSQTMGHDKMYWYQQDPGMELHLIHYSYGVNSTEKGDLSSESTVSRIRTEHFPLTLESARPSHTSQYLCASSEKGLAGSYNEQFFGPGTRLTVL.